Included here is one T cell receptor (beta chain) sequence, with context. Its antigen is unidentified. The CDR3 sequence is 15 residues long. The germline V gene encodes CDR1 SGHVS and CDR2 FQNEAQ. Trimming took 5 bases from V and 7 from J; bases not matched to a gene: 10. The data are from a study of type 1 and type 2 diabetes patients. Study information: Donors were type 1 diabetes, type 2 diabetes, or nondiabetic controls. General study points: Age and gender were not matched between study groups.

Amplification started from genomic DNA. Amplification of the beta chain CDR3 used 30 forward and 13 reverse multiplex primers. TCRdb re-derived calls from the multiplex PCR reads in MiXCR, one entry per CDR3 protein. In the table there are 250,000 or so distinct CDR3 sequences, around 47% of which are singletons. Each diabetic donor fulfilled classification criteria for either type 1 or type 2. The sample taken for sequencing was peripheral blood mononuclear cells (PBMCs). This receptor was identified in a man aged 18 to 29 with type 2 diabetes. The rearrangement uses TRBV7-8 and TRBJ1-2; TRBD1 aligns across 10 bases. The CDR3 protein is CASSPGQGEGGGYTF. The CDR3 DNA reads TGTGCCAGCAGCCCTGGACAGGGGGAAGGAGGTGGCTACACCTTC. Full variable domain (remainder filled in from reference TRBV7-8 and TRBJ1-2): GAGVSQSPRYKVAKRGQDVALRCDPISGHVSLFWYQQALGQGPEFLTYFQNEAQLDKSGLPSDRFFAERPEGSVSTLKIQRTQQEDSAVYLCASSPGQGEGGGYTFGSGTRLTVV.